The 8 T cell receptor beta chains reported below all come from one sample, sequenced in a study of OX40 agonist ivuxolimab in advanced cancers. The method was immunoSEQ multiplex PCR; TCRdb's version includes in-frame clones alone and lacks a portion of them. The sample shows about 83,000 clones, around four fifths of them seen only once. Sequenced here: CD4+ or CD8+ T cells sorted from blood, sampled in a trial of the OX40 agonist ivuxolimab. These receptors were taken from an adult with an advanced solid tumor such as melanoma, head and neck, liver or kidney cancer.

This chain uses TRBV5-4 with TRBJ2-3; D is possibly TRBD1 (6 bases). CDR3 size: 15 residues. Germline V CDR1 and CDR2: SGHNT, YYREEE (reference sequence). V lost 6 bases, J lost 4 bases, and 18 bases lay in between. CDR3 residues: CASKLIQGTPDTQYF. CDR3 bases: TGTGCCAGCAAACTTATACAGGGTACGCCAGATACGCAGTATTTT.

This clone was counted between two and nine times. This chain links TRBV7-9 with TRBJ1-2; the D is unclear. The CDR3 contains 13 residues. The germline gives CDR1 SEHNR, CDR2 FQNEAQ (reference sequence). Trimming cost V 2 bases and J 6 bases, with 10 bases left between them. In nucleotides, the CDR3 is TGTGCCAGCAGCTTAAGGGCAATAGATGGCTACACCTTC. This sequence encodes CASSLRAIDGYTF.

V is TRBV7-6 and J is TRBJ2-7, with D perhaps TRBD1 or TRBD2 (7 bases each). The CDR3 totals 12 residues. V was cut by 8 bases and J by 7 bases, with 15 bases left in between. Germline CDR1 and CDR2: SGHVS and FNYEAQ. The CDR3 protein is CASANRGGEQYF. In DNA form, the CDR3 reads TGTGCCAGCGCGAACAGGGGAGGGGAGCAGTACTTC.

The chain joins TRBV5-4 to TRBJ2-6, with TRBD1 as a possible D gene (5 bases). This CDR3 has 17 amino acids. Germline V gives CDR1 SGHNT, CDR2 YYREEE (reference sequence). The V gene lost 0 bases and the J gene lost 0 bases, with 10 bases spanning the gap. Written as DNA, the CDR3 is TGTGCCAGCAGCTTGGGGGGCTTAGGCTCTGGGGCCAACGTCCTGACTTTC. This translates into CASSLGGLGSGANVLTF. The full variable domain, with the rest looked up from reference TRBV5-4 and TRBJ2-6, is ETGVTQSPTHLIKTRGQQVTLRCSSQSGHNTVSWYQQALGQGPQFIFQYYREEENGRGNFPPRFSGLQFPNYSSELNVNALELDDSALYLCASSLGGLGSGANVLTFGAGSRLTVL.

The table lists this clone with a few counts. This chain joins TRBV4-2 and TRBJ1-1; D not resolved. This CDR3 has 16 residues. V lost 0 bases, J lost 0 bases, and 11 bases lay in between. Germline CDR1 LGHNA, CDR2 YNFKEQ. Here the CDR3 reads CASSQDGETMNTEAFF. In nucleotides, the CDR3 is TGTGCCAGCAGCCAAGATGGGGAAACCATGAACACTGAAGCTTTCTTT.

This chain connects TRBV6-5 to TRBJ2-1; TRBD2 aligns across 7 bases. CDR3 length: 14 residues. Unmatched junction bases numbered 5, after V lost 3 bases and J lost 6 bases. Germline loops: CDR1 MNHEY, CDR2 SVGAGI. The CDR3 loop reads CASSYPGTINEQFF. CDR3 sequence (DNA): TGTGCCAGCAGTTATCCCGGGACTATCAATGAGCAGTTCTTC.

The chain combines TRBV28 with TRBJ1-1, with D perhaps TRBD1 (6 bases). The CDR3 has 15 residues. Trimming cost V 6 bases and J 1 base, with 15 bases left between them. Per the germline V gene, CDR1 is MDHEN and CDR2 is SYDVKM. In DNA, the CDR3 is TGTGCCAGCAGCATCCGGGGGCTGACGAACACTGAAGCTTTCTTT. Its protein product is CASSIRGLTNTEAFF.

The chain combines TRBV5-1 with TRBJ2-5, with D perhaps assigned TRBD1 or TRBD2 (7 bases each). The CDR3 length is 15 residues. Germline V gene data show CDR1 as SGHRS and CDR2 as YFSETQ. Trimming removed 0 bases at V and 5 bases at J, with 14 bases between. CDR3 DNA: TGCGCCAGCAGCTTGGCAGGGGGGGCCGGGGAGACCCAGTACTTC. Amino acids: CASSLAGGAGETQYF.